Each of the 13 T cell receptor beta chains below was sequenced from the same sample in a study of blood T cell repertoires in COVID-19. Profiled with immunoSEQ multiplex PCR; TCRdb holds only in-frame clones, not every one. Counted here are more than 100,000 clones, around 81% occurring once; the ten biggest clones make up 8.4%. The source material was peripheral blood. Source of these receptors: a woman aged 60-75 years with active or convalescent COVID-19.

This chain links TRBV2 with TRBJ2-1; TRBD2 matches 7 bases. Germline V lookup: CDR1 SNHLY, CDR2 FYNNEI. The CDR3 spans 15 residues. Unmatched junction bases numbered 9, after V lost 7 bases and J lost 3 bases. In nucleotides, the CDR3 is TGTGCCAGCAACCTCCGGGAGGTGCTCTACAATGAGCAGTTCTTC. It codes for CASNLREVLYNEQFF.

The rearrangement links TRBV5-1 to TRBJ1-1, with 10 nucleotides matching TRBD1. J gave up 0 bases and V 4 bases, and 3 bases lay outside the gene matches. Per germline, CDR1 SGHRS and CDR2 YFSETQ. The CDR3 is 15 amino acids. Written as DNA, the CDR3 is TGCGCCAGCAGCGGAGGGACAGGGGTGAACACTGAAGCTTTCTTT. This encodes CASSGGTGVNTEAFF.

The J gene is TRBJ1-1, the V gene TRBV5-1; a possible D gene is TRBD1 (6 bases). Trimming removed 4 bases from V and 5 bases from J, with 24 bases in between. The CDR3 runs 17 residues. Germline V CDR1 and CDR2: SGHRS, YFSETQ. The CDR3, as DNA: TGCGCCAGCAGCCCCCACCTGGGGTCACAGGGAGGGACTGAAGCTTTCTTT. Its translation is CASSPHLGSQGGTEAFF.

The CDR3 region has the DNA TGTGCCAGCAGCTTCGCGGGGGGCCTAGGTGAAAAACTGTTTTTT. As protein: CASSFAGGLGEKLFF. The genes are TRBV3-1 (or the pseudogene TRBV3-2) and TRBJ1-4, with D perhaps TRBD1 (6 bases). Germline V gene lookup returns CDR1 LGHDT and CDR2 YNNKEL (reference sequence). The CDR3 length is 15 residues. V lost 5 bases and J 7 bases, leaving 17 bases between the germline ends.

The chain employs TRBV2 and TRBJ1-4; D unclear. The CDR3 runs 12 residues. V was shortened by 6 bases and J by 8 bases, with 10 bases between the two germline ends. The germline V gene encodes CDR1 SNHLY and CDR2 FYNNEI. The CDR3 DNA reads as TGTGCCAGCAGGCGAGGAAACGAAAAACTGTTTTTT. It encodes CASRRGNEKLFF.

The CDR3 DNA reads as TGCGCCAGCACCCGGACAGGGGGGACAGATACGCAGTATTTT. Its translation: CASTRTGGTDTQYF. The chain has TRBV5-1 and TRBJ2-3, with 10 bases lining up with TRBD1. The V gene's germline CDR1 is SGHRS and CDR2 YFSETQ. The CDR3 is made up of 14 amino acids. The trim removed 6 bases at V and 3 bases at J, leaving 4 bases unmatched. Full variable domain (rest looked up from reference TRBV5-1 and TRBJ2-3): KAGVTQTPRYLIKTRGQQVTLSCSPISGHRSVSWYQQTPGQGLQFLFEYFSETQRNKGNFPGRFSGRQFSNSRSEMNVSTLELGDSALYLCASTRTGGTDTQYFGPGTRLTVL.

The chain links TRBV28 to TRBJ2-5, with D tentatively TRBD2 (6 bases). V was cut by 5 bases and J by 9 bases, with 13 bases left in between. Germline assignment: CDR1 MDHEN and CDR2 SYDVKM. There are 12 residues in the CDR3. In nucleotides, the CDR3 is TGTGCCAGCAGTCGGGGCCAGCGGGCCCAGTACTTC. Translating gives CASSRGQRAQYF.

The rearrangement uses TRBV4-3 and TRBJ2-2, with unresolved D. The V end was cut by 3 bases, the J end by 2 bases, with 7 bases between. Germline lookup yields CDR1 LGHNA and CDR2 YSLEER. The CDR3 sequence is 14 residues long. CDR3 nucleotide sequence: TGCGCCAGCAGCCACCTACTTAACACCGGGGAGCTGTTTTTT. It encodes CASSHLLNTGELFF.

The CDR3 bases are TGTGCCACCAGTGATTTAGGGACAGGGGAAGAGACCCAGTACTTC. It encodes CATSDLGTGEETQYF. J is TRBJ2-5 and V is TRBV24-1; 10 positions agree with TRBD1. Germline values: CDR1 KGHDR, CDR2 SFDVKD. CDR3 length: 15 residues. The trim removed 1 base at V and 3 bases at J, leaving 1 base unmatched.

This clone appeared a few times. The chain links TRBV6-1 to TRBJ1-2; D may be TRBD1 (6 bases). V lost 2 bases and J 6 bases, leaving 16 bases between the germline ends. The CDR3 consists of 15 residues. Germline lookup yields CDR1 MNHNS and CDR2 SASEGT. Here the CDR3 reads CASSEPHTGKDGYTF. The CDR3 DNA reads TGTGCCAGCAGTGAACCCCATACAGGGAAGGATGGCTACACCTTC.

The V gene is TRBV5-4, the J gene TRBJ2-1; D perhaps matches TRBD2 (6 bases). The germline V gene has CDR1 SGHNT and CDR2 YYREEE (reference sequence). Trimming pared 4 bases from V and 6 bases from J, leaving 20 bases between. This CDR3 is 16 amino acids long. The CDR3 protein is CASSVPGRREGNEQFF. DNA of the CDR3: TGTGCCAGCAGCGTACCAGGGAGGCGAGAGGGCAATGAGCAGTTCTTC. Full variable domain (missing parts from reference TRBV5-4 and TRBJ2-1): ETGVTQSPTHLIKTRGQQVTLRCSSQSGHNTVSWYQQALGQGPQFIFQYYREEENGRGNFPPRFSGLQFPNYSSELNVNALELDDSALYLCASSVPGRREGNEQFFGPGTRLTVL.

The J gene is TRBJ2-3, the V gene TRBV7-2, with TRBD2 as a possible D gene (7 bases). Trimming shortened V by 5 bases and J by 3 bases, and 12 bases separated the two germline ends. The CDR3 consists of 14 residues. CDR1 and CDR2 from the germline V gene are SGHTA and FQGNSA. The CDR3 DNA sequence: TGTGCCAGCAGCGGCGGGGGCGGGACAGATACGCAGTATTTT. Its protein product is CASSGGGGTDTQYF.

This chain connects TRBV7-9 to TRBJ2-3, with 8 bases identical to TRBD1. CDR1 and CDR2 from the germline V gene are SEHNR and FQNEAQ (reference sequence). The CDR3 spans 14 residues. The V segment lost 2 bases and the J segment 4 bases; nucleotides outside the gene matches: 2. CDR3 DNA: TGTGCCAGCAGCTTACTACAGGGGGCAGATACGCAGTATTTT. Protein sequence: CASSLLQGADTQYF. Together with reference TRBV7-9 and TRBJ2-3, the CDR3 gives the full variable domain: DTGVSQNPRHKITKRGQNVTFRCDPISEHNRLYWYRQTLGQGPEFLTYFQNEAQLEKSRLLSDRFSAERPKGSFSTLEIQRTEQGDSAMYLCASSLLQGADTQYFGPGTRLTVL.